This TCR beta chain came from a study of regulatory T cells in long-lasting Graves disease. Findings and limits, study-wide: Persistent disease favored TRBV28, TRBJ1-2 and TRBJ2-5. The study found lower TCR diversity in persistent Graves' patients than in newly diagnosed ones.

CDR3 length: 18 residues. V shed 4 bases, J shed 6 bases, and the junction held 15 bases outside the gene matches. Germline V lookup: CDR1 KGHDR, CDR2 SFDVKD. Arm-PCR of CDR3 regions and iRepertoire HTBI primers were used to build TCR beta libraries. Authors' processing steps: Identification across samples found fewer than 65 TRBV and roughly 14 TRBJ segments. Each CDR3 protein gets one entry after TCRdb re-called the multiplex PCR reads with MiXCR. TCRdb, not the original authors, processed these V and J calls. The profile covers 400,000 to 450,000 distinct CDR3 sequences, with 14% to 15% appearing a single time and roughly a sixth taken by the ten largest. Described time point: newly diagnosed GD, antithyroid drugs for less than 3 months. With RNA extracted from PBMCs as input, the TCR library was made. This clonotype was observed a handful of times. Its specificity is unknown. Separately, the same data were catalogued under a study of T cells in Graves' hyperthyroidism and ophthalmopathy. That work adds: The study used the HTBI primer set for a first-round RT-PCR of the TCR CDR3.

Sample: peripheral blood mononuclear cells (PBMCs), taken at new diagnosis, from a patient treated with antithyroid drugs. The chain links TRBV24-1 to TRBJ2-1; 9 nucleotides agree with TRBD1. The receptor's source is a woman younger than 45 with Graves disease. CDR3 residues: CATSDPTRGTGIGNEQFF. CDR3 bases: TGTGCCACCAGTGACCCCACCCGAGGGACAGGGATAGGCAATGAGCAGTTCTTC.